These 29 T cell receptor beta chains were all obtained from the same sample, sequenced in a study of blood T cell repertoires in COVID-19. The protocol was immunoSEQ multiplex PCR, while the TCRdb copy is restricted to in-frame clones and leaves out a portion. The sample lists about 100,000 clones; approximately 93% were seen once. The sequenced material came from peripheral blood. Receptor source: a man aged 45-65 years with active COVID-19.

CDR3 coding DNA: TGTGCCAGCAGCTTCGGGACTAGCGGGGGAGGATCCTACGAGCAGTACTTC. It yields the protein CASSFGTSGGGSYEQYF. V and J are TRBV7-9 and TRBJ2-7, with 14 nucleotides matching TRBD2. The germline V gene encodes CDR1 SEHNR and CDR2 FQNEAQ (reference sequence). The CDR3 spans 17 residues. V shed 3 bases and J 1 base; nucleotides not matched to a gene: 5.

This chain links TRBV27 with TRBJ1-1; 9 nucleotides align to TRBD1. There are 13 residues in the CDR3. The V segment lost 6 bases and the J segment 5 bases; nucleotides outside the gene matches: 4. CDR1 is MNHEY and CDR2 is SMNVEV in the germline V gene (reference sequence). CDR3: CASRNRGLTEAFF. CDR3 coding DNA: TGTGCCAGCAGAAACAGGGGGCTTACTGAAGCTTTCTTT.

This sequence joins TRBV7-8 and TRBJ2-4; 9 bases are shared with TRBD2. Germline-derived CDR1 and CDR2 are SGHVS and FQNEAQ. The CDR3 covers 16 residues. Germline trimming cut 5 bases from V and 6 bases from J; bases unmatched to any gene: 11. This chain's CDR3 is CASSRGLAGAGNIQYF. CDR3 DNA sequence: TGTGCCAGCAGCCGGGGGTTAGCGGGAGCGGGAAACATTCAGTACTTC.

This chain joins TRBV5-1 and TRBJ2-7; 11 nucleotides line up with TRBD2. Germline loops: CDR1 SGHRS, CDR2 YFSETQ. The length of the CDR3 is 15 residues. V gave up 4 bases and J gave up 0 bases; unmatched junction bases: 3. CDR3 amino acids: CASSVGLADSYEQYF. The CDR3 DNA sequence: TGCGCCAGCAGCGTGGGACTAGCGGACTCCTACGAGCAGTACTTC.

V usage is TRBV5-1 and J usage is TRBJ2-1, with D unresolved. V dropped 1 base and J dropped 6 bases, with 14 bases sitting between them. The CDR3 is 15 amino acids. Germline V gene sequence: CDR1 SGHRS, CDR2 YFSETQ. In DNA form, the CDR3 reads TGCGCCAGCAGCTTGATGGGTGGGCAAGTCAATGAGCAGTTCTTC. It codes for CASSLMGGQVNEQFF.

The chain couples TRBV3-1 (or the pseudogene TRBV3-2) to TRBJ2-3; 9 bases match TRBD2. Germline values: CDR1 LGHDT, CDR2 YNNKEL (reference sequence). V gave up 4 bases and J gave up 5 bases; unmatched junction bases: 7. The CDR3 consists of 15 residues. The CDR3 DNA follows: TGTGCCAGCAGCCCGCGGGAGGGCCTGGGAGATACGCAGTATTTT. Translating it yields CASSPREGLGDTQYF.

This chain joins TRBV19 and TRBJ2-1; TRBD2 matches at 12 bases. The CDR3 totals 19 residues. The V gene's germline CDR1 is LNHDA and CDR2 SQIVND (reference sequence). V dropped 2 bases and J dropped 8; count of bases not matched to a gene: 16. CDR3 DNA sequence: TGTGCCAGTAGTATAATGGCTGGAGTGACTAGCGGGAGAGCTCATGAGCAGTTCTTC. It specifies CASSIMAGVTSGRAHEQFF.

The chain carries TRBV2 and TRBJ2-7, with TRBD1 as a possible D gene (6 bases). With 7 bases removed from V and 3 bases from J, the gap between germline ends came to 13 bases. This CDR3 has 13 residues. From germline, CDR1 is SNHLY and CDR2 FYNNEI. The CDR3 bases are TGTGCCAGCATCTCACAGGGTATCTACGAGCAGTACTTC. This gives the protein CASISQGIYEQYF.

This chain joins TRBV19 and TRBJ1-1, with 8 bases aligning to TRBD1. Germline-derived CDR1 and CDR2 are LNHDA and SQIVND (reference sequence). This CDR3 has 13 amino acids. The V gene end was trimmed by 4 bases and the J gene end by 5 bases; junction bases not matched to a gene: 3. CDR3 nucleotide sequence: TGTGCCAGTAGTACGCAGGGGGCAACTGAAGCTTTCTTT. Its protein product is CASSTQGATEAFF.

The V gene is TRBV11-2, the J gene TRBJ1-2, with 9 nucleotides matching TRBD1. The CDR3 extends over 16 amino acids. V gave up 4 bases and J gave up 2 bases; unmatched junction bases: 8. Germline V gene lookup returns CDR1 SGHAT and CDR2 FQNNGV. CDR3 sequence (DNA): TGTGCCAGCAGCTCCAGGGACAGGGACGGCAACTATGGCTACACCTTC. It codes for CASSSRDRDGNYGYTF.

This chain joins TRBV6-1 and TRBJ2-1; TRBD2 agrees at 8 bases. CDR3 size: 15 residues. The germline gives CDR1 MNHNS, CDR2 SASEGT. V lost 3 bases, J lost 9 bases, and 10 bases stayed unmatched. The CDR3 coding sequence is TGTGCCAGCAGTGAGTTTTCAAGCGGGAGAGGTGAGCAGTTCTTC. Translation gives CASSEFSSGRGEQFF.

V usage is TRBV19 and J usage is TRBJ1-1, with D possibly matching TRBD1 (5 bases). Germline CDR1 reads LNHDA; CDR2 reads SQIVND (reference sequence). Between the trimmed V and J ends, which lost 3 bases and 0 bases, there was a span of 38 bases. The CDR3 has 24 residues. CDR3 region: CASSILAGLFGGAPLLTMNTEAFF. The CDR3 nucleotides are TGTGCCAGTAGTATTTTGGCAGGGTTGTTCGGGGGAGCTCCTTTATTAACCATGAACACTGAAGCTTTCTTT.

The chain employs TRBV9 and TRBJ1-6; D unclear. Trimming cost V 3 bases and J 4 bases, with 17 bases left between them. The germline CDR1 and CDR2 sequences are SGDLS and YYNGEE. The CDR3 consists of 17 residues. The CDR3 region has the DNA TGTGCCAGCAGCGCCGAAGGCCTAGGAGCGTATAATTCACCCCTCCACTTT. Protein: CASSAEGLGAYNSPLHF.

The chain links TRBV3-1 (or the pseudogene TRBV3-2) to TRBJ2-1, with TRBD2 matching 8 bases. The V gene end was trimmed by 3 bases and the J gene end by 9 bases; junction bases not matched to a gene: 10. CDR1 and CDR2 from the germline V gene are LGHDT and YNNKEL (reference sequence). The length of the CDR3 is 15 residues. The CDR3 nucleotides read TGTGCCAGCAGCCATCCCGGGACTAGGGAGGGTGAGCAGTTCTTC. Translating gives CASSHPGTREGEQFF.

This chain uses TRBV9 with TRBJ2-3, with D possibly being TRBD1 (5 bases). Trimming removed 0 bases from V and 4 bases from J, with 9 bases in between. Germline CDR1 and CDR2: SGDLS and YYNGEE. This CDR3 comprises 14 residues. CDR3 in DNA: TGTGCCAGCAGCGTAGGACAGTTCGCAGATACGCAGTATTTT. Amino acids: CASSVGQFADTQYF.

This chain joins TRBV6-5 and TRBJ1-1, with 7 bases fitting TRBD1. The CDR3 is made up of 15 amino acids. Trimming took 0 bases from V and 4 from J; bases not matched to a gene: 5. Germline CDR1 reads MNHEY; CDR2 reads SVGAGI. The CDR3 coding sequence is TGTGCCAGCAGTTACTCGCGGACAGGAGGCACTGAAGCTTTCTTT. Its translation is CASSYSRTGGTEAFF.

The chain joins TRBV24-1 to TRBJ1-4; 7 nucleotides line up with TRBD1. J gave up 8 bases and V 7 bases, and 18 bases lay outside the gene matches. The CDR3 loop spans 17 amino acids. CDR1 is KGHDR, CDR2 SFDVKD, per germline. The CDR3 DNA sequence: TGTGCCACCAGCGGGGACAGCTCCTTCGGATCGTCCGAAAAACTGTTTTTT. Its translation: CATSGDSSFGSSEKLFF.

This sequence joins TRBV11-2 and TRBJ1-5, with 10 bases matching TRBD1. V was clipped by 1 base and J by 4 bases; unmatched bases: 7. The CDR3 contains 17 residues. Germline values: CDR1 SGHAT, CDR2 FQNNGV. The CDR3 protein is CASSLGSGTGVNQPQHF. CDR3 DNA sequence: TGTGCCAGCAGCTTAGGTTCCGGGACAGGGGTTAATCAGCCCCAGCATTTT.

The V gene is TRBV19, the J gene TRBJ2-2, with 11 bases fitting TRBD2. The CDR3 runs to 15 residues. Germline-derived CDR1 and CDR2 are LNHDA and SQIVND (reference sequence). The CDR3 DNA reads TGTGCTTCGGGTAGCGGGAGGGCCCTCACCGGGGAGCTGTTTTTT. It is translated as CASGSGRALTGELFF.

The CDR3 reads CATSDLGPGSSTDTQYF. CDR3 sequence (DNA): TGTGCCACCAGTGATTTGGGGCCGGGGTCCAGCACAGATACGCAGTATTTT. The gene calls are TRBV24-1 and TRBJ2-3; the D gene is possibly TRBD2 (5 bases). CDR1 KGHDR and CDR2 SFDVKD come from the germline V gene. V was trimmed by 0 bases and J by 0 bases, leaving 12 bases between them. This CDR3 comprises 17 residues.

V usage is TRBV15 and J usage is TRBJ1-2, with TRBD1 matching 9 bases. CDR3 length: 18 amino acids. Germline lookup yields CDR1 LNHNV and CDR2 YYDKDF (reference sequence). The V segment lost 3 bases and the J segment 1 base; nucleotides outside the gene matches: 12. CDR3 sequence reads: CATSSRGQGTPNNYGYTF. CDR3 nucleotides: TGTGCCACCAGCAGTCGCGGACAGGGGACACCTAATAACTATGGCTACACCTTC.

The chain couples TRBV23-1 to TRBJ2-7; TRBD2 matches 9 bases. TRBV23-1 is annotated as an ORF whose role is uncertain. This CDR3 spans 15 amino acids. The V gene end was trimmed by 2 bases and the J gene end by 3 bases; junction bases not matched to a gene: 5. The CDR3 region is CASSQPSRGGYEQYV. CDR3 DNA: TGCGCCAGCAGTCAACCATCGCGGGGGGGCTACGAGCAGTACGTC.

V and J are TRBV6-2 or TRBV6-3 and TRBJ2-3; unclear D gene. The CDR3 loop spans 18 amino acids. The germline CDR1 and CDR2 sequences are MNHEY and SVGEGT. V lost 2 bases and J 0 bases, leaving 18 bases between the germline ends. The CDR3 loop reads CASSYESDIPLSTDTQYF. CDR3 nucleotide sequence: TGTGCCAGCAGTTACGAATCAGATATCCCCCTTAGCACAGATACGCAGTATTTT.

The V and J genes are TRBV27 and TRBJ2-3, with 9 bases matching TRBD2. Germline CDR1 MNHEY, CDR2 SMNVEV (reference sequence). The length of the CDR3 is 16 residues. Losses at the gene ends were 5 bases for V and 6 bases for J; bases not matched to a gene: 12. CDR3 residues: CASSRGATSGGDTQYF. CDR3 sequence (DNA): TGTGCCAGCAGTCGGGGAGCGACTAGCGGAGGGGATACGCAGTATTTT.

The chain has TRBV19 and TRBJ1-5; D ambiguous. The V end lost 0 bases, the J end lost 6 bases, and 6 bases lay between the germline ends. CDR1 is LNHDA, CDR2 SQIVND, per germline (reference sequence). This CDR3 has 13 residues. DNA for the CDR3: TGTGCCAGTAGTATAGAAGGGAGTCAGCCCCAGCATTTT. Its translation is CASSIEGSQPQHF.

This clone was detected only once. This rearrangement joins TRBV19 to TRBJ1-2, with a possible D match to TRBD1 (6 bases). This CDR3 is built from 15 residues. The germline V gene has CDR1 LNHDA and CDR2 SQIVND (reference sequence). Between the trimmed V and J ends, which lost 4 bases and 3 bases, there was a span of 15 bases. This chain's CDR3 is CASSRGQGNDYGYTF. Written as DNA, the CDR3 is TGTGCCAGTAGTAGGGGGCAGGGGAATGACTATGGCTACACCTTC.

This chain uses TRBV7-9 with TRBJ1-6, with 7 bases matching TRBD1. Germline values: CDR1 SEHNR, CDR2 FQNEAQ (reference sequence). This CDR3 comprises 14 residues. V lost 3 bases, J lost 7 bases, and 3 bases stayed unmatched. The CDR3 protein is CASSLGQKNSPLHF. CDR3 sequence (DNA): TGTGCCAGCAGCTTGGGACAGAAAAATTCACCCCTCCACTTT.

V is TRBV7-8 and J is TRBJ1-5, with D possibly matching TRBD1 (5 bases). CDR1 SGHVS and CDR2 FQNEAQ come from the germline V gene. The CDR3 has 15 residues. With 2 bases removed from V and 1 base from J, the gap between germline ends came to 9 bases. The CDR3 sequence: CASSLSRESNQPQHF. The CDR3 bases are TGTGCCAGCAGCTTAAGCAGGGAAAGCAATCAGCCCCAGCATTTT.

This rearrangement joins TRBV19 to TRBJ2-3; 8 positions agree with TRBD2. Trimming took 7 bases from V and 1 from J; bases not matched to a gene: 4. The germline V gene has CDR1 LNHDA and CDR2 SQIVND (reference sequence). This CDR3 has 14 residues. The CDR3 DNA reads TGTGCCAGTACCACTAGCGGACGCACAGATACGCAGTATTTT. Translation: CASTTSGRTDTQYF.